This T cell receptor (beta chain) was sequenced during a study of siplizumab effects on memory and regulatory T cells. The CDR3 has 16 residues. Trimming removed 5 bases from V and 0 bases from J; junction bases left unmatched: 7. In germline, CDR1 is SGHVS, CDR2 FQNEAQ. Overall study findings and caveats: Apparently key alloresponse contributors, naive T cells also seemed more diverse than memory cells.

Clones were read by immunoSEQ multiplex PCR, and TCRdb kept only the in-frame ones, dropping some. This sample has approximately 28,000 clones; roughly 82% occur once, and the top ten carry 24%. To note about this clone: Its antigen is unknown.

This sequence joins TRBV7-8 and TRBJ2-3; 8 bases fit TRBD1. The sequenced sample was memory CD4+ T cells sorted from blood. The sequence was obtained from a human donor in good health. This chain's CDR3 is CASSPGQASSTDTQYF. CDR3 nucleotides: TGTGCCAGCAGCCCGGGACAGGCGTCTAGCACAGATACGCAGTATTTT.